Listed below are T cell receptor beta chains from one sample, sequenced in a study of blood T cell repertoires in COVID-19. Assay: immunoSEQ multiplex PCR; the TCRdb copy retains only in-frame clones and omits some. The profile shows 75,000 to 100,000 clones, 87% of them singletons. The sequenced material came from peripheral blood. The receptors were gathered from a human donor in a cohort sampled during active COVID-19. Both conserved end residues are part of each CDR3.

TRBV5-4,CASSPLVLSGYTF
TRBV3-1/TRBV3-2,CASSQGLARTGELFF
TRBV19,CASSSLPGLGNSPLHF
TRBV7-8,CASSLFGTSGTDTQYF
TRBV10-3,CATGGPYNEQFF
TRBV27,CASISLGTKNTGELFF
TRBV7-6,CASGRADTDTQYF
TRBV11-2,CASSLVGAGTGELFF
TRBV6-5,CASSYERGSYEQYF
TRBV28,CASSIFAGYSGNTIYF
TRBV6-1,CASSERLPYGYTF
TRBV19,CASSPGDSMVQPQHF
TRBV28,CATGTRTDTQYF
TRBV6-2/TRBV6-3,CASTPRTGTLYGYTF
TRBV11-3,CASSLIGSETQYF
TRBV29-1,CSVKEGNRYEQYF
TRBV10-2,CASSESWQGDGYTF
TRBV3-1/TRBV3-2,CASSLSGGAIDTQYF
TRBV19,CASSGQGLFAYGYTF
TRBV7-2,CASSLSPGGVQETQYF